Presented here are 22 T cell receptor beta chains from one specimen sequenced in a study. TCRdb re-derived calls from the RT-PCR reads in MiXCR, one entry per CDR3 protein. The sample has hundreds of thousands of distinct CDR3 sequences; approximately 15% are singletons. Sample: memory CD4+ T cells from blood. These receptors were obtained from a female donor in good health, serving as a healthy control.

The rearrangement uses TRBV27 and TRBJ2-3; the D is unclear. CDR1 MNHEY and CDR2 SMNVEV come from the germline V gene (reference sequence). This CDR3 region has 11 residues. Trimming took off 8 bases at V and 6 bases at J, with 9 bases between the two ends. The CDR3 nucleotides are TGTGCCAGCCGGCTTGGGGATACGCAGTATTTT. Amino acids: CASRLGDTQYF.

This CDR3 is CASSLGLAGGAGEFF. CDR3 coding DNA: TGTGCCAGCAGCCTGGGACTAGCGGGAGGGGCGGGAGAGTTCTTC. The chain has TRBV11-1 and TRBJ2-1; 16 bases are shared with TRBD2. Germline trimming cut 5 bases from V and 14 bases from J; bases unmatched to any gene: 9. CDR1 SGHAT and CDR2 FQDESV come from the germline V gene (reference sequence). The CDR3 length is 15 residues.

This clonotype was detected ten times or more. V gene TRBV12-3 or TRBV12-4 combines with J gene TRBJ1-1; D remains unclear. The CDR3 is 12 residues long. The V end lost 3 bases, the J end lost 8 bases, and 10 bases lay between the germline ends. This CDR3 is CASSLTTNEAFF. The CDR3 DNA is TGTGCCAGCAGTTTGACCACAAACGAAGCTTTCTTT.

This clonotype was seen more than once but under ten times. This chain uses TRBV6-6 with TRBJ2-2, with 11 nucleotides matching TRBD2. The J segment lost 2 bases and the V segment lost 3 bases, leaving 8 bases of the junction unmatched. Germline V gene lookup returns CDR1 MNHNY and CDR2 SVGAGI (reference sequence). The CDR3 covers 18 residues. CDR3 nucleotides: TGTGCCAGCAGTTATTACTTGGGGACTAGCGGAAACACCGGGGAGCTGTTTTTT. This translates into CASSYYLGTSGNTGELFF.

This clonotype occurred many times. The CDR3 DNA follows: TGTGCCAGCAGCCCACCTCCGGGGACTAGCGGGCTGGAGGAGACCCAGTACTTC. Encoded protein: CASSPPPGTSGLEETQYF. The chain links TRBV4-2 to TRBJ2-5, with 12 bases matching TRBD2. The junction had 14 bases not matched to a gene; V was cut back by 4 bases and J by 5 bases. Germline CDR1 reads LGHNA; CDR2 reads YNFKEQ. CDR3 length: 18 amino acids.

V and J are TRBV20-1 and TRBJ2-1, with TRBD2 matching 11 bases. The CDR3 runs 17 residues. Germline V gene lookup returns CDR1 DFQATT and CDR2 SNEGSKA (reference sequence). The ends lost 1 base at V and 0 bases at J; junction bases unmatched: 5. The CDR3 DNA sequence: TGCAGTGCTAGAGTGCCTAGCGGGAGGAGCTCCTACAATGAGCAGTTCTTC. Its protein is CSARVPSGRSSYNEQFF.

This clonotype has more than one count but fewer than ten. The CDR3 DNA is TGCGCCAGCAGCTTGATTGGGACAGGGTCGGTCAATGAGCAGTTCTTC. Its translation: CASSLIGTGSVNEQFF. The V gene is TRBV5-1, the J gene TRBJ2-1, with TRBD1 identical over 9 bases. V was clipped by 1 base and J by 6 bases; unmatched bases: 8. The CDR3 totals 16 residues. Germline assignment: CDR1 SGHRS and CDR2 YFSETQ.

Only a few counts were recorded for this clonotype. The V and J genes are TRBV9 and TRBJ1-2, with 7 bases identical to TRBD1. Germline V lookup: CDR1 SGDLS, CDR2 YYNGEE. The CDR3 consists of 14 residues. J lost 7 bases, V lost 0 bases, and 6 bases had no gene match. The CDR3 spells CASSVGQGLAGYTF. Here the CDR3 DNA reads TGTGCCAGCAGCGTAGGACAGGGCTTAGCTGGCTACACCTTC.

This clonotype was counted ten times or more. This chain connects TRBV5-1 to TRBJ2-3; D may be TRBD2 (5 bases). Trimming took off 0 bases at V and 7 bases at J, with 12 bases between the two ends. CDR1 is SGHRS and CDR2 is YFSETQ in the germline V gene. This CDR3 comprises 14 residues. Written as DNA, the CDR3 is TGCGCCAGCAGCTTGGGGGTGGACTGGAATACGCAGTATTTT. Translation gives CASSLGVDWNTQYF.

The chain uses TRBV20-1 and TRBJ2-2; D remains unclear. The CDR3 has 15 residues. V was clipped by 4 bases and J by 1 base, with 13 bases between them. Germline V gene lookup returns CDR1 DFQATT and CDR2 SNEGSKA (reference sequence). CDR3: CSATERNLNTGELFF. The CDR3 DNA is TGCAGTGCTACCGAAAGAAACCTGAACACCGGGGAGCTGTTTTTT.

V usage is TRBV28 and J usage is TRBJ1-2; 9 nucleotides agree with TRBD1. The CDR3 has 15 amino acids. Germline V lookup: CDR1 MDHEN, CDR2 SYDVKM. V gave up 4 bases and J gave up 7 bases; unmatched junction bases: 10. CDR3 region: CASSSPGTGMLGYTF. The CDR3 DNA is TGTGCCAGCAGTTCCCCCGGGACAGGGATGCTTGGCTACACCTTC.

This clonotype came up many times. J is TRBJ2-7 and V is TRBV6-1, with D possibly being TRBD1 or TRBD2 (5 bases each). This CDR3 region has 13 residues. V was clipped by 7 bases and J by 3 bases, with 13 bases between them. Germline-derived CDR1 and CDR2 are MNHNS and SASEGT. The CDR3 DNA reads TGTGCCAGCACTCGGGACGGACGCTACGAGCAGTACTTC. It encodes CASTRDGRYEQYF.

This chain links TRBV5-5 with TRBJ2-7, with 9 bases lining up with TRBD2. The CDR3 runs to 16 residues. Germline loops: CDR1 SGHKS, CDR2 YYEKEE (reference sequence). After removal of 0 bases from V and 3 bases from J, the junction contained 7 bases not matched to a gene. This CDR3 is CASSLEGGGVIYEQYF. For the CDR3, the DNA is TGTGCCAGCAGCTTGGAGGGCGGGGGGGTGATCTACGAGCAGTACTTC.

Only a few counts were recorded for this clonotype. The gene calls are TRBV7-2 and TRBJ2-2, with a possible D match to TRBD2 (5 bases). This CDR3 has 19 amino acids. Germline V lookup: CDR1 SGHTA, CDR2 FQGNSA. V lost 2 bases and J 1 base, leaving 20 bases between the germline ends. This CDR3 is CASSLLGSQRTLNTGELFF. The CDR3 nucleotides are TGTGCCAGCAGCTTATTGGGTTCGCAGCGGACCCTGAACACCGGGGAGCTGTTTTTT.

V gene TRBV28 combines with J gene TRBJ1-2, with D maybe TRBD1 (6 bases). The CDR3 length is 13 residues. Germline CDR1 is MDHEN and CDR2 is SYDVKM. V was pared by 6 bases and J by 2 bases, with 10 bases between. DNA of the CDR3: TGTGCCAGCAGGGGGACACGAAACTATGGCTACACCTTC. Protein sequence: CASRGTRNYGYTF.

This clonotype was picked up a small number of times. This chain connects TRBV27 to TRBJ1-6, with a tentative D call TRBD1 (5 bases). Germline V gene lookup returns CDR1 MNHEY and CDR2 SMNVEV (reference sequence). This CDR3 has 17 residues. With 3 bases removed from V and 5 bases from J, the gap between germline ends came to 17 bases. The CDR3 reads CASSFRQDSLNNSPLHF. The CDR3 nucleotides read TGTGCCAGCAGTTTTCGGCAAGACAGTCTGAATAATTCACCCCTCCACTTT.

This clonotype was seen only a few times. V gene TRBV4-3 combines with J gene TRBJ1-1; no firm D call. V lost 7 bases and J lost 4, with 13 bases in between. CDR1 and CDR2 (germline): LGHNA, YSLEER. The CDR3 length is 13 residues. Here the CDR3 DNA reads TGCGCCAGCACCGTCCGGGATGTCACTGAAGCTTTCTTT. Protein product: CASTVRDVTEAFF.

This clonotype was counted ten times or more. The chain couples TRBV10-3 to TRBJ2-5; unclear D gene. Germline loops: CDR1 ENHRY, CDR2 SYGVKD. The CDR3 consists of 17 residues. The V gene lost 4 bases and the J gene lost 0 bases, with 18 bases spanning the gap. CDR3 coding DNA: TGTGCCATCAGTGGAGGAGTCGGGCGGTCGTACCAAGAGACCCAGTACTTC. Its translation is CAISGGVGRSYQETQYF.

This clonotype appeared a few times. The rearrangement joins TRBV7-2 to TRBJ1-6; possibly TRBD1 for D (6 bases). Trimming pared 5 bases from V and 7 bases from J, leaving 18 bases between. The germline V gene encodes CDR1 SGHTA and CDR2 FQGNSA. The length of the CDR3 is 16 residues. In nucleotides, the CDR3 is TGTGCCAGCAGCCCAGAGACAAGGGGGAGAAATTCACCCCTCCACTTT. Translating gives CASSPETRGRNSPLHF.

This clonotype was found many times. The rearrangement links TRBV6-5 to TRBJ2-7; 10 bases match TRBD1. Germline trimming cut 5 bases from V and 6 bases from J; bases unmatched to any gene: 7. The CDR3 spans 14 residues. CDR1 and CDR2 from the germline V gene are MNHEY and SVGAGI. This chain's CDR3 is CASSRTGGTREQYF. The CDR3 nucleotides are TGTGCCAGCAGTCGGACAGGGGGAACACGCGAGCAGTACTTC.

The chain is built from TRBV7-2 and TRBJ1-1; D gene unclear. V was pared by 2 bases and J by 6 bases, with 10 bases between. The V gene's germline CDR1 is SGHTA and CDR2 FQGNSA. The CDR3 loop spans 13 amino acids. The CDR3 protein is CASSLTRWAEAFF. The CDR3 coding sequence is TGTGCCAGCAGCTTAACCAGATGGGCTGAAGCTTTCTTT.

This clonotype has just a few counts. The chain carries TRBV6-5 and TRBJ2-1; 8 bases are shared with TRBD2. The CDR3 sequence is 15 residues long. V was pared by 4 bases and J by 6 bases, with 8 bases of the junction left unmatched. Germline V gene lookup returns CDR1 MNHEY and CDR2 SVGAGI. The CDR3 loop reads CASSLDGLATNEQFF. DNA of the CDR3: TGTGCCAGCAGTTTAGACGGACTAGCCACCAATGAGCAGTTCTTC.